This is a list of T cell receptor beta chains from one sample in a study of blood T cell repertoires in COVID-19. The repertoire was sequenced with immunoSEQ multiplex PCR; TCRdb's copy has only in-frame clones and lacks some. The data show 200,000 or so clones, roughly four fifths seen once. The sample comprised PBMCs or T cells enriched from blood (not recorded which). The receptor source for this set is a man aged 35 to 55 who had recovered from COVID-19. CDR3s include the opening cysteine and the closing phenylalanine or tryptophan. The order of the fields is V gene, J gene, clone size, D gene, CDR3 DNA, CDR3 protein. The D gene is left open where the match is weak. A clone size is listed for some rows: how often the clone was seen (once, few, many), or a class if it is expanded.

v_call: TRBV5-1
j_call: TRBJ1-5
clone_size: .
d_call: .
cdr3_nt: TGCGCCAGCAGCCCAGGACATGTTAGCAATCAGCCCCAGCATTTT
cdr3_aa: CASSPGHVSNQPQHF

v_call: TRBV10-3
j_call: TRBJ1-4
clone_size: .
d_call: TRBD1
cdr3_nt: TGTGCCATCAGTGAGTCGACAGGGATAGGAAAACTGTTTTTT
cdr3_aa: CAISESTGIGKLFF

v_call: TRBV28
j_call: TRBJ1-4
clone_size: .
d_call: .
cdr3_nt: TGTGCCAGCAGTTTGGGGGGAACTAATGAAAAACTGTTTTTT
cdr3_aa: CASSLGGTNEKLFF

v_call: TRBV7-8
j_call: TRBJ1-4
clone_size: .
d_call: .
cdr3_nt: TGTGCCAGCAGCCGCAGTAATAATGAAAAACTGTTTTTT
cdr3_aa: CASSRSNNEKLFF

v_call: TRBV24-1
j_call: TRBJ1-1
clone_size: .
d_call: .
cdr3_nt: TGTGCCACCAATGGCGCGGGGAACACTGAAGCTTTCTTT
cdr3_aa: CATNGAGNTEAFF

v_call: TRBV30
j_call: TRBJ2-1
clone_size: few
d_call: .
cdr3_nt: TGTGCCTGGAAAAGGGACTTACCCTACAATGAGCAGTTCTTC
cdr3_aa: CAWKRDLPYNEQFF

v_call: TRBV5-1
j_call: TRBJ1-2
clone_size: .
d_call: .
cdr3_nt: TGCGCCAGCAGCTTGGATGTGGGGCTAGAAGGCTACACCTTC
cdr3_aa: CASSLDVGLEGYTF

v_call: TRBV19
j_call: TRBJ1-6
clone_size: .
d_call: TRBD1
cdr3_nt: TGTGCCAGTAGTACGACAGGGAACCCCTCCTATAATTCACCCCTCCACTTT
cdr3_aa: CASSTTGNPSYNSPLHF

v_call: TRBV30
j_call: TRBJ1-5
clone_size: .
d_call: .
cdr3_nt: TGTGCCTGGAGTGTCCAACCTTATGGACAGCGCAATCAGCCCCAGCATTTT
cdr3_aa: CAWSVQPYGQRNQPQHF

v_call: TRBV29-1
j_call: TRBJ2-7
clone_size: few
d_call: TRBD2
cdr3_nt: TGCAGCGTTGATGGACTAGCGGGGTCCTACGAGCAGTACTTC
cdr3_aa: CSVDGLAGSYEQYF

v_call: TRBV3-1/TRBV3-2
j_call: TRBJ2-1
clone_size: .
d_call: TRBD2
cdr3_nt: TGTGCCAGCAGCTCGGGACTAGCGGGTGAGCAGTTCTTC
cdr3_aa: CASSSGLAGEQFF

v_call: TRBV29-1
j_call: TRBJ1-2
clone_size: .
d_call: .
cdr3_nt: TGCAGCGTTGAAGATCTGGTAGGGCAGGGAAATGGCTACACCTTC
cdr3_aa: CSVEDLVGQGNGYTF

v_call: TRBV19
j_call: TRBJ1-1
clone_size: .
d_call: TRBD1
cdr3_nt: TGTGCCAGCACTTCGAACAGGGGAGTGAACACTGAAGCTTTCTTT
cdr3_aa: CASTSNRGVNTEAFF

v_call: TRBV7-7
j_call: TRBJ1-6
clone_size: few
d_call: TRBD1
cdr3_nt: TGTGCTAGCAGCCAGGACAGGGGGGGAAATTCACCCCTCCACTTT
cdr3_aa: CASSQDRGGNSPLHF

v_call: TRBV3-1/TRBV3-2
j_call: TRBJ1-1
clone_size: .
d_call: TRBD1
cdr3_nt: TGTGCCAGCAGCGCAACAGGGGGCTACACTGAAGCTTTCTTT
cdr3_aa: CASSATGGYTEAFF

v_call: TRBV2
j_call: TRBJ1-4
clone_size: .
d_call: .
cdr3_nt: TGTGCCAGCACCCGAGGAAACCCCACAGGCGAAAAACTGTTTTTT
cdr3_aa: CASTRGNPTGEKLFF